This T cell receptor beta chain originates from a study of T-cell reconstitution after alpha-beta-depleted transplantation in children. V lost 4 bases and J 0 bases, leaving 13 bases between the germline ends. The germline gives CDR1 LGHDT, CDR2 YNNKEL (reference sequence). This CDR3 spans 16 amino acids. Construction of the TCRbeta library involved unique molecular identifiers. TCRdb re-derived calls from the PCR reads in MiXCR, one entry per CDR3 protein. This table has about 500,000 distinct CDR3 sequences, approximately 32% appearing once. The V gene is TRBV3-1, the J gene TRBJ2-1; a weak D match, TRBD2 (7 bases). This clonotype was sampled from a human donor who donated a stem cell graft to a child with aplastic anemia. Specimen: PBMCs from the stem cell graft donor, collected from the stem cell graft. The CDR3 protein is CASSPGGLSSYNEQFF. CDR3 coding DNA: TGTGCCAGCAGCCCGGGGGGCCTTAGCTCCTACAATGAGCAGTTCTTC.